These 31 T cell receptor beta chains share one sample of origin, sequenced in a study of blood T cell repertoires in COVID-19. The protocol was immunoSEQ multiplex PCR, while the TCRdb copy is restricted to in-frame clones and leaves out a portion. The table lists roughly 120,000 clones, around 88% of them singletons. The sequenced material came from peripheral blood. The receptor source for this set is a human donor in a cohort sampled during active COVID-19.

This chain joins TRBV19 and TRBJ1-1; weak D call: TRBD1 (6 bases). The V end lost 10 bases, the J end lost 1 base, and 13 bases lay between the germline ends. The CDR3 runs 13 residues. Germline-derived CDR1 and CDR2 are LNHDA and SQIVND (reference sequence). CDR3 coding DNA: TGTGCCAACCCAGGGGAGCCGAACACTGAAGCTTTCTTT. It specifies CANPGEPNTEAFF.

The rearrangement joins TRBV6-5 to TRBJ2-7; 8 bases match TRBD2. J was trimmed by 3 bases and V by 8 bases; bases with no gene match: 6. The CDR3 consists of 13 residues. Germline V lookup: CDR1 MNHEY, CDR2 SVGAGI. The chain's CDR3 is CASGRTSSYEQYF. The CDR3 DNA sequence: TGTGCCAGCGGTAGGACTAGCAGCTACGAGCAGTACTTC.

The gene calls are TRBV5-6 and TRBJ2-3; D might be TRBD1 (7 bases). Deletions cut 2 bases from V and 3 bases from J, with 13 bases between. CDR3 size: 15 residues. CDR1 and CDR2 from the germline V gene are SGHDT and YYEEEE. CDR3 DNA sequence: TGTGCCAGCAGCTTTTTCAGGGGGAGGACAGATACGCAGTATTTT. This encodes CASSFFRGRTDTQYF.

J is TRBJ2-1 and V is TRBV28, with a possible D match to TRBD2 (5 bases). The CDR3 consists of 16 residues. V was clipped by 3 bases and J by 3 bases, with 15 bases between them. Germline CDR1 reads MDHEN; CDR2 reads SYDVKM. The CDR3 here is CASSLASGGLYNEQFF. The CDR3 DNA reads TGTGCCAGCAGTTTGGCGTCTGGCGGGCTCTACAATGAGCAGTTCTTC.

V is TRBV12-3 or TRBV12-4 and J is TRBJ2-3, with D hard to call. Trimming cost V 8 bases and J 7 bases, with 10 bases left between them. The CDR3 is made up of 11 amino acids. The CDR3: CASVLRNTQYF. The CDR3 nucleotides read TGTGCCAGCGTGTTGCGGAATACGCAGTATTTT.

This chain uses TRBV10-3 with TRBJ2-5; a weak D match, TRBD1 (5 bases). The germline V gene encodes CDR1 ENHRY and CDR2 SYGVKD. The V gene lost 3 bases and the J gene lost 1 base, with 9 bases spanning the gap. There are 14 residues in the CDR3. The CDR3 DNA is TGTGCCATCAGTGACCGACAGAGCCAAGAGACCCAGTACTTC. Its translation: CAISDRQSQETQYF.

This clone has just one count. The chain is built from TRBV27 and TRBJ2-1, with TRBD2 matching 8 bases. The CDR3 consists of 17 residues. V was pared by 1 base and J by 8 bases, with 13 bases of the junction left unmatched. Germline values: CDR1 MNHEY, CDR2 SMNVEV (reference sequence). CDR3 sequence: CASSLYQPGGLVDEQFF. CDR3 nucleotide sequence: TGTGCCAGCAGTTTATATCAGCCGGGAGGGCTCGTGGATGAGCAGTTCTTC.

J is TRBJ2-1 and V is TRBV3-1 (or the pseudogene TRBV3-2); D gene uncertain. Deletions cut 3 bases from V and 7 bases from J, with 13 bases between. Germline values: CDR1 LGHDT, CDR2 YNNKEL (reference sequence). This CDR3 comprises 14 residues. The CDR3: CASSQVLFRNEQFF. CDR3 nucleotide sequence: TGTGCCAGCAGCCAGGTCTTATTTCGGAATGAGCAGTTCTTC.

This chain uses TRBV25-1 with TRBJ2-3; 11 bases map to TRBD2. This CDR3 contains 16 residues. Trimming cost V 4 bases and J 4 bases; bases outside gene matches: 7. Germline assignment: CDR1 MGHDK and CDR2 SYGVNS. CDR3 bases: TGTGCCAGCAGTGTAACTAGCGGGAGAGGCCCAGATACGCAGTATTTT. This encodes CASSVTSGRGPDTQYF.

The rearrangement uses TRBV10-1 and TRBJ2-5; 11 bases are a match to TRBD2. The CDR3 loop spans 17 amino acids. With V trimmed by 5 bases and J by 5 bases, 13 bases remained unmatched. Germline V lookup: CDR1 WNHNN, CDR2 SYGVQD (reference sequence). CDR3 region: CASSKATSGNDEETQYF. The CDR3 coding sequence is TGCGCCAGCAGTAAAGCGACTAGCGGGAACGATGAGGAGACCCAGTACTTC.

J is TRBJ2-3 and V is TRBV10-2; no reliable D call. The V end lost 4 bases, the J end lost 0 bases, and 8 bases lay between the germline ends. CDR1 WSHSY and CDR2 SAAADI come from the germline V gene. The CDR3 runs to 14 residues. The CDR3 protein is CASSALTSTDTQYF. The DNA of the CDR3 is TGCGCCAGCAGTGCACTGACTAGCACAGATACGCAGTATTTT.

The chain joins TRBV6-4 to TRBJ1-2; 7 nucleotides align to TRBD1. V dropped 10 bases and J dropped 9; count of bases not matched to a gene: 14. Germline V lookup: CDR1 MRHNA, CDR2 SNTAGT. The CDR3 runs to 13 residues. CDR3 protein: CATYRGRTMSYTF. The CDR3, as DNA: TGTGCCACATACAGGGGAAGGACTATGAGCTACACCTTC.

The rearrangement joins TRBV5-6 to TRBJ1-5; the D is unclear. Germline values: CDR1 SGHDT, CDR2 YYEEEE. The CDR3 sequence is 12 residues long. With 0 bases removed from V and 7 bases from J, the gap between germline ends came to 5 bases. The DNA for the CDR3 is TGTGCCAGCAGCTTGGGTGAGCAGCCCCAGCATTTT. This encodes CASSLGEQPQHF.

The V gene is TRBV7-9, the J gene TRBJ2-1; D unresolved. The V and J ends lost 4 bases and 6 bases respectively, with 10 bases between them. CDR1 and CDR2 (germline): SEHNR, FQNEAQ (reference sequence). The CDR3 has 13 residues. The CDR3 region is CASSSPPGNEQFF. The CDR3 DNA follows: TGTGCCAGCAGCTCCCCCCCGGGCAATGAGCAGTTCTTC.

This rearrangement joins TRBV5-4 to TRBJ1-2; D unresolved. CDR1 SGHNT and CDR2 YYREEE come from the germline V gene (reference sequence). The CDR3 has 12 residues. V was cut by 2 bases and J by 4 bases, with 6 bases left in between. CDR3 region: CASSLTAYGYTF. The CDR3, as DNA: TGTGCCAGCAGCTTAACTGCCTATGGCTACACCTTC.

The V and J genes are TRBV6-1 and TRBJ1-1; no clear D. Germline V CDR1 and CDR2: MNHNS, SASEGT. The CDR3 is 15 residues long. The V and J ends lost 2 bases and 0 bases respectively, with 10 bases between them. CDR3 in amino acids: CASSERSGMNTEAFF. CDR3 DNA: TGTGCCAGCAGTGAAAGGTCAGGAATGAACACTGAAGCTTTCTTT.

A single count supports this clone. This chain uses TRBV24-1 with TRBJ1-5, with TRBD1 identical over 7 bases. V dropped 9 bases and J dropped 7; count of bases not matched to a gene: 5. The CDR3 spans 12 residues. Germline values: CDR1 KGHDR, CDR2 SFDVKD. CDR3 loop: CATQDRDQPQHF. CDR3 sequence (DNA): TGTGCCACCCAAGACAGGGACCAGCCCCAGCATTTT.

J is TRBJ1-5 and V is TRBV7-2, with TRBD1 identical over 9 bases. This CDR3 comprises 15 residues. Germline lookup yields CDR1 SGHTA and CDR2 FQGNSA. V shed 6 bases, J shed 4 bases, and the junction held 7 bases outside the gene matches. CDR3 in amino acids: CASSRDRVVNQPQHF. CDR3 in DNA: TGTGCCAGCAGTCGGGACAGGGTGGTGAATCAGCCCCAGCATTTT. The full variable domain, with the rest looked up from reference TRBV7-2 and TRBJ1-5, is GAGVSQSPSNKVTEKGKDVELRCDPISGHTALYWYRQSLGQGLEFLIYFQGNSAPDKSGLPSDRFSAERTGGSVSTLTIQRTQQEDSAVYLCASSRDRVVNQPQHFGDGTRLSIL.

The chain carries TRBV6-6 and TRBJ1-5; D is unclear. The CDR3 spans 14 residues. Germline V gives CDR1 MNHNY, CDR2 SVGAGI (reference sequence). Trimming shortened V by 6 bases and J by 2 bases, and 11 bases separated the two germline ends. This chain's CDR3 is CASSPSAGNQPQHF. Here the CDR3 DNA reads TGTGCCAGCAGCCCATCCGCGGGCAATCAGCCCCAGCATTTT.

The chain couples TRBV11-2 to TRBJ1-1, with D perhaps matching TRBD1 (6 bases). The CDR3 length is 13 residues. The germline V gene encodes CDR1 SGHAT and CDR2 FQNNGV. The V end lost 2 bases, the J end lost 7 bases, and 11 bases lay between the germline ends. The CDR3 region has the DNA TGTGCCAGCAGCTTAAGAGTAGGGGGTGAAGCTTTCTTT. Encoded protein: CASSLRVGGEAFF.

This rearrangement joins TRBV11-1 to TRBJ2-1; D possibly corresponds to TRBD1 (5 bases). The germline CDR1 and CDR2 sequences are SGHAT and FQDESV (reference sequence). V gave up 7 bases and J gave up 4 bases, with 11 bases separating them. The CDR3 runs 13 residues. CDR3 residues: CASKLTGYNEQFF. CDR3 DNA: TGTGCCAGCAAACTAACAGGTTACAATGAGCAGTTCTTC.

This sequence joins TRBV2 and TRBJ1-4; 7 nucleotides line up with TRBD1. The CDR3 is 14 residues long. J was trimmed by 0 bases and V by 6 bases; bases with no gene match: 1. The germline V gene encodes CDR1 SNHLY and CDR2 FYNNEI. The CDR3 DNA reads TGTGCCAGCAGGGGACAGTCAACTAATGAAAAACTGTTTTTT. Its translation: CASRGQSTNEKLFF.

This rearrangement joins TRBV14 to TRBJ2-2; possible D gene TRBD2, 5 bases. There are 15 residues in the CDR3. Germline assignment: CDR1 SGHDN and CDR2 FVKESK. Deletions cut 1 base from V and 4 bases from J, with 10 bases between. The CDR3 DNA reads TGTGCCAGCAGCCAAGGCACCGGGGTCACCGGGGAGCTGTTTTTT. This translates into CASSQGTGVTGELFF. The whole variable domain, filled in from reference TRBV14 and TRBJ2-2, reads EAGVTQFPSHSVIEKGQTVTLRCDPISGHDNLYWYRRVMGKEIKFLLHFVKESKQDESGMPNNRFLAERTGGTYSTLKVQPAELEDSGVYFCASSQGTGVTGELFFGEGSRLTVL.

V is TRBV7-2 and J is TRBJ2-1; 11 bases are a match to TRBD2. The CDR3 has 15 residues. The ends lost 4 bases at V and 3 bases at J; junction bases unmatched: 2. Per germline, CDR1 SGHTA and CDR2 FQGNSA. In DNA, the CDR3 is TGTGCCAGCAGCTCGACTAGCGGGATCTACAATGAGCAGTTCTTC. Translated, it gives CASSSTSGIYNEQFF.

The J gene is TRBJ2-7, the V gene TRBV12-3 or TRBV12-4, with 8 bases aligning to TRBD1. The CDR3 length is 12 residues. The J segment lost 10 bases and the V segment lost 4 bases, leaving 6 bases of the junction unmatched. In nucleotides, the CDR3 is TGTGCCAGCAGTTCAGGACAGGGCTACCAGTACTTC. Its translation: CASSSGQGYQYF.

The V gene is TRBV7-2, the J gene TRBJ2-7; TRBD2 agrees at 10 bases. This CDR3 is built from 16 residues. The V segment lost 1 base and the J segment 3 bases; nucleotides outside the gene matches: 6. CDR1 is SGHTA and CDR2 is FQGNSA in the germline V gene. The CDR3 reads CASSLVSSGRGYEQYF. Here the CDR3 DNA reads TGTGCCAGCAGCTTAGTGTCTAGCGGGAGAGGCTACGAGCAGTACTTC.

The V and J genes are TRBV20-1 and TRBJ2-5; 11 nucleotides align to TRBD2. CDR3 size: 16 residues. Trimming cost V 3 bases and J 5 bases; bases outside gene matches: 11. Germline V gene sequence: CDR1 DFQATT, CDR2 SNEGSKA (reference sequence). CDR3 coding DNA: TGCAGTGCTAGTAGATTAGCGGGAGGGCTTTTCGAGACCCAGTACTTC. It codes for CSASRLAGGLFETQYF.

J is TRBJ2-7 and V is TRBV7-2; D might be TRBD2 (5 bases). This CDR3 contains 14 residues. Trimming cost V 3 bases and J 5 bases, with 14 bases left between them. Germline V CDR1 and CDR2: SGHTA, FQGNSA. The CDR3 sequence: CASSFRIGGHEQYF. DNA of the CDR3: TGTGCCAGCAGCTTCCGGATAGGAGGCCACGAGCAGTACTTC.

This sequence joins TRBV19 and TRBJ2-1, with 11 bases fitting TRBD2. Per germline, CDR1 LNHDA and CDR2 SQIVND (reference sequence). V lost 2 bases to trimming and J lost 7 bases; unmatched junction nucleotides: 4. The CDR3 length is 15 residues. The CDR3 DNA follows: TGTGCCAGTAGTATACCTAGCGGGAGGCGGAATGAGCAGTTCTTC. It encodes CASSIPSGRRNEQFF. The complete variable domain, with remaining parts taken from reference TRBV19 and TRBJ2-1, reads DGGITQSPKYLFRKEGQNVTLSCEQNLNHDAMYWYRQDPGQGLRLIYYSQIVNDFQKGDIAEGYSVSREKKESFPLTVTSAQKNPTAFYLCASSIPSGRRNEQFFGPGTRLTVL.

The chain uses TRBV5-1 and TRBJ2-1; 14 bases are shared with TRBD2. The CDR3 contains 16 residues. Germline CDR1 reads SGHRS; CDR2 reads YFSETQ. V lost 0 bases to trimming and J lost 9 bases; unmatched junction nucleotides: 5. This CDR3 is CASSLGLAGGPGEQFF. As DNA, the CDR3 is TGCGCCAGCAGCTTGGGACTAGCGGGAGGGCCGGGTGAGCAGTTCTTC.

This clone was counted between two and nine times. The chain combines TRBV5-6 with TRBJ2-1, with 11 bases identical to TRBD2. The length of the CDR3 is 14 residues. V dropped 7 bases and J dropped 4; count of bases not matched to a gene: 4. CDR1 is SGHDT, CDR2 YYEEEE, per germline. CDR3 region: CASQGLAAYNEQFF. The DNA for the CDR3 is TGTGCCAGCCAGGGACTAGCGGCGTACAATGAGCAGTTCTTC.